These 6 T cell receptor beta chains share one sample of origin, sequenced in a study of tumor T cells in aggressive B-cell lymphoma (dated by TCRdb to the late 2010s). Library method: the immunoSEQ multiplex PCR assay. Drawn from immuneACCESS, this table holds only the in-frame rearrangements with V and J called that TCRdb kept. Clones are partly lost; checked studies trace under half to an unresolved V gene and leave the rest unexplained. This sample has 900 to 1,300 clones in its table, and around nine tenths of those were observed once. The top ten constitute 13% of the sample. The sample was tumor tissue. The source of these receptors is an adult with diffuse large B cell lymphoma.

The chain uses TRBV30 and TRBJ2-1; no clear D gene. The CDR3 length is 11 residues. Germline lookup yields CDR1 GTSNPN and CDR2 SVGIG (reference sequence). V lost 0 bases, J lost 13 bases, and 10 bases lay in between. The CDR3 nucleotides are TGTGCCTGGAGTGTTGAGGCTACCCAGTTCTTC. It codes for CAWSVEATQFF.

This clone was picked up one time. This chain uses TRBV5-1 with TRBJ1-2, with a tentative D call TRBD1 (6 bases). The CDR3 sequence is 14 residues long. CDR1 and CDR2 from the germline V gene are SGHRS and YFSETQ. Trimming left V 5 bases short and J 3 bases short, with 14 bases between. The CDR3 bases are TGCGCCAGCAGTGAAACAGGGAGGGACTATGGCTACACCTTC. Amino acid sequence: CASSETGRDYGYTF.

The count of this clone is one. The rearrangement links TRBV29-1 to TRBJ2-5; weak D call: TRBD1 (5 bases). The V gene lost 0 bases and the J gene lost 0 bases, with 11 bases spanning the gap. CDR3 length: 15 amino acids. The germline V gene has CDR1 SQVTM and CDR2 ANQGSEA. The CDR3 is CSVEDPDSYQETQYF. The CDR3 DNA is TGCAGCGTTGAAGATCCTGACAGTTACCAAGAGACCCAGTACTTC.

The chain carries TRBV1 and TRBJ2-1; whether TRBD2, the table's D call, matches the DNA was not checked. TRBV1 is termed a pseudogene. This CDR3 has 15 residues. This CDR3 is CTSGYGGGGYNEQFF. CDR3 DNA sequence: TGCACCAGCGGCTACGGGGGGGGAGGGTACAATGAACAGTTCTTC.

The chain couples TRBV5-1 to TRBJ1-2, with a weak D call TRBD1 (5 bases). CDR1 is SGHRS, CDR2 YFSETQ, per germline. The CDR3 totals 14 residues. Deletions cut 4 bases from V and 3 bases from J, with 13 bases between. Here the CDR3 reads CASSRDSQDYGYTF. Here the CDR3 DNA reads TGCGCCAGCAGCAGGGACTCCCAGGACTATGGCTACACCTTC.

The V and J genes are TRBV7-9 and TRBJ1-5; no clear D. The CDR3 is made up of 12 amino acids. Germline values: CDR1 SEHNR, CDR2 FQNEAQ (reference sequence). Between the trimmed V and J ends, which lost 3 bases and 6 bases, there was a span of 6 bases. The CDR3 DNA is TGTGCCAGCAGCTTGAGGGCTCAGCCCCAGCATTTT. This gives the protein CASSLRAQPQHF. Combining the CDR3 with reference TRBV7-9 and TRBJ1-5 gives the whole variable domain DTGVSQNPRHKITKRGQNVTFRCDPISEHNRLYWYRQTLGQGPEFLTYFQNEAQLEKSRLLSDRFSAERPKGSFSTLEIQRTEQGDSAMYLCASSLRAQPQHFGDGTRLSIL.